This T cell receptor (beta chain) was captured in a study of PD-L1 blockade in urothelial cancer. Turning to the study itself: It was at 3 weeks (second dose) and 6 weeks after treatment start that blood was analyzed.

V was pared by 2 bases and J by 6 bases, with 11 bases between. The germline V gene has CDR1 LNHDA and CDR2 SQIVND (reference sequence). The CDR3 length is 14 residues. Only in-frame clones appear in the TCRdb table, and some are missing; sequencing was by immunoSEQ multiplex PCR. The sample has 100,000 to 150,000 clones, about 84% seen once. Specified time point: peripheral blood 6 weeks after treatment start. Between 1 and 8 samples per patient were obtained, pretreatment and on-treatment. The sample consisted of PBMCs, taken around atezolizumab (anti-PD-L1) treatment. The source of this sequence is a middle-aged man with urothelial cancer. V usage is TRBV19 and J usage is TRBJ1-5; D gene unclear. Written as DNA, the CDR3 is TGTGCCAGTAGTATAAGAGGCGCGGGTCAGCCCCAGCATTTT. This gives the protein CASSIRGAGQPQHF.